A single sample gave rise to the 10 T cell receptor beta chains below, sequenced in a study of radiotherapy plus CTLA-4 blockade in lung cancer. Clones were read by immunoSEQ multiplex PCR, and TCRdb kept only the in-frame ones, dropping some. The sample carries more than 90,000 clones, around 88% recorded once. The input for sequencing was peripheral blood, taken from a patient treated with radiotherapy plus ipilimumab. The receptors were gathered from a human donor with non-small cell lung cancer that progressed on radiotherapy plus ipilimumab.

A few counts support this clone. Written as DNA, the CDR3 is TGTGCCACCGCTGACTGGGGCAATGAAGCTTTCTTT. Translation gives CATADWGNEAFF. The V and J genes are TRBV28 and TRBJ1-1, with a tentative D call TRBD1 (5 bases). Germline V gene data show CDR1 as MDHEN and CDR2 as SYDVKM. CDR3 length: 12 residues. V was clipped by 10 bases and J by 7 bases, with 16 bases between them.

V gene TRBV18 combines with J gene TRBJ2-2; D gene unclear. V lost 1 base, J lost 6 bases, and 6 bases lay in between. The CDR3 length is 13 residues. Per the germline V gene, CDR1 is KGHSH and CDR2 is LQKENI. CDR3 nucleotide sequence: TGTGCCAGCTCACCACTTAGCTCCGGGGAGCTGTTTTTT. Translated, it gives CASSPLSSGELFF. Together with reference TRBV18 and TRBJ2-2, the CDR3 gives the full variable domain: NAGVMQNPRHLVRRRGQEARLRCSPMKGHSHVYWYRQLPEEGLKFMVYLQKENIIDESGMPKERFSAEFPKEGPSILRIQQVVRGDSAAYFCASSPLSSGELFFGEGSRLTVL.

As DNA, the CDR3 is TGTGCCAGCAGTGTAACAGACAGGACTCTCAATCAGCCCCAGCATTTT. This gives the protein CASSVTDRTLNQPQHF. The chain joins TRBV6-1 to TRBJ1-5; perhaps TRBD1 as D (6 bases). The ends were cut back, 4 bases at V and 3 bases at J, with 16 bases in the middle. CDR1 MNHNS and CDR2 SASEGT come from the germline V gene. The CDR3 runs to 16 residues.

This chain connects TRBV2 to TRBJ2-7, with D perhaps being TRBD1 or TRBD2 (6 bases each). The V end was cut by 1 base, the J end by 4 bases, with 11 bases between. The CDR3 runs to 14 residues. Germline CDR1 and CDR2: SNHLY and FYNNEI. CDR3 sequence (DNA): TGTGCCAGCAGTGAAGGGGGGGCGCTTTACGAGCAGTACTTC. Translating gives CASSEGGALYEQYF.

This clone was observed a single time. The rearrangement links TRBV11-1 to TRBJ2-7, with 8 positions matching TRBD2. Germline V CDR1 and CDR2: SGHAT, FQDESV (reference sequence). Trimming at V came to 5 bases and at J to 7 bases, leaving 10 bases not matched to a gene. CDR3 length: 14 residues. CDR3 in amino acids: CASSRRREGVEQYF. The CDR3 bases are TGTGCCAGCAGCCGCCGCCGGGAGGGTGTGGAGCAGTACTTC.

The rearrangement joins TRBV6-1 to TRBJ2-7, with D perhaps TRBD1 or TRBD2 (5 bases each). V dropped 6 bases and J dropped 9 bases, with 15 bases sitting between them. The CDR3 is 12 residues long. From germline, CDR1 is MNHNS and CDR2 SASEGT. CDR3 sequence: CASSPGPARQYF. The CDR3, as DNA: TGTGCCAGCAGCCCGGGACCGGCGAGGCAGTACTTC.

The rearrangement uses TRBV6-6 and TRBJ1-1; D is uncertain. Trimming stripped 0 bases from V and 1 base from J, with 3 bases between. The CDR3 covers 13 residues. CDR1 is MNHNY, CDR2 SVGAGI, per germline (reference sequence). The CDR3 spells CASSYSANTEAFF. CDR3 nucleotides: TGTGCCAGCAGTTACTCAGCGAACACTGAAGCTTTCTTT.

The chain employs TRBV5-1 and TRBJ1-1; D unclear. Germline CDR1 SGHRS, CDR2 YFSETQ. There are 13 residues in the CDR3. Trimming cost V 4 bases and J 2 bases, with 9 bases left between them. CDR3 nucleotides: TGCGCCAGCAGCCCTGAAACAAACACTGAAGCTTTCTTT. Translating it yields CASSPETNTEAFF. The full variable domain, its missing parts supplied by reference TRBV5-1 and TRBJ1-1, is KAGVTQTPRYLIKTRGQQVTLSCSPISGHRSVSWYQQTPGQGLQFLFEYFSETQRNKGNFPGRFSGRQFSNSRSEMNVSTLELGDSALYLCASSPETNTEAFFGQGTRLTVV.

The CDR3 DNA reads TGTGCCAGCTCACCGAAGATCGTGGGAGGAAGCTCCTACAATGAGCAGTTCTTC. It translates to CASSPKIVGGSSYNEQFF. The chain uses TRBV18 and TRBJ2-1; a weak D match, TRBD2 (6 bases). Germline V lookup: CDR1 KGHSH, CDR2 LQKENI. Trimming removed 3 bases from V and 0 bases from J, with 18 bases in between. This CDR3 has 18 amino acids.

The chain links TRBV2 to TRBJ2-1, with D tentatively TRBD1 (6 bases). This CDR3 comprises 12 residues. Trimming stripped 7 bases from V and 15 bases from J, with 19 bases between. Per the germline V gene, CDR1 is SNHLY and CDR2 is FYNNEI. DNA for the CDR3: TGTGCCAGCAACAAACTACCGGGGACACTGTTCTTC. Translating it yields CASNKLPGTLFF.